The 22 T cell receptor beta chains reported below all come from one sample, sequenced in a study of blood T cell repertoires in COVID-19. Method: immunoSEQ multiplex PCR; TCRdb's copy keeps in-frame clones and lacks some. Among about 240,000 clones listed, just under 85% were seen once. Material for sequencing was peripheral blood. These receptors were collected from a woman of 80 years or more with acute or convalescent COVID-19.

This chain links TRBV7-3 with TRBJ2-7; TRBD1 agrees at 9 bases. Germline CDR1 and CDR2: SGHTA and FQGTGA. J gave up 6 bases and V 4 bases, and 4 bases lay outside the gene matches. The CDR3 has 13 amino acids. Here the CDR3 DNA reads TGTGCCAGCAGCTGGGGACAGGGTGGCGAGCAGTACTTC. Translating gives CASSWGQGGEQYF.

The genes are TRBV6-1 and TRBJ2-5; TRBD2 matches 9 bases. The CDR3 extends over 17 amino acids. Germline lookup yields CDR1 MNHNS and CDR2 SASEGT. The junction had 8 bases not matched to a gene; V was cut back by 2 bases and J by 1 base. The CDR3 coding sequence is TGTGCCAGCAGTGAAATGGGCGGACTAGCGCGCCAAGAGACCCAGTACTTC. This translates into CASSEMGGLARQETQYF.

The rearrangement links TRBV27 to TRBJ1-2, with 12 bases fitting TRBD1. V was clipped by 2 bases and J by 4 bases; unmatched bases: 5. Germline CDR1 and CDR2: MNHEY and SMNVEV (reference sequence). This CDR3 has 16 amino acids. The CDR3 protein is CASSLKGQGALYGYTF. The CDR3 nucleotides are TGTGCCAGCAGTTTAAAGGGACAGGGGGCTCTCTATGGCTACACCTTC.

This clone was counted only a few times. This chain uses TRBV9 with TRBJ2-2; TRBD1 aligns across 9 bases. After removal of 0 bases from V and 5 bases from J, the junction contained 2 bases not matched to a gene. The CDR3 is 15 amino acids. Germline V gene sequence: CDR1 SGDLS, CDR2 YYNGEE. In nucleotides, the CDR3 is TGTGCCAGCAGCGTAGCACAGGGGGCTACCGGGGAGCTGTTTTTT. Translation: CASSVAQGATGELFF.

The chain is built from TRBV6-6 and TRBJ2-1, with 9 bases aligning to TRBD2. This CDR3 region has 15 residues. After removal of 5 bases from V and 4 bases from J, the junction contained 6 bases not matched to a gene. Germline V CDR1 and CDR2: MNHNY, SVGAGI (reference sequence). The chain's CDR3 is CASSPRAGGYNEQFF. The CDR3 coding sequence is TGTGCCAGCAGTCCCCGTGCGGGGGGGTACAATGAGCAGTTCTTC.

This sequence joins TRBV5-8 and TRBJ1-5; a possible D gene is TRBD1 (5 bases). CDR1 SGHTS and CDR2 YDEGEE come from the germline V gene. This CDR3 is built from 16 residues. V shed 4 bases and J shed 6 bases, with 20 bases lying between them. CDR3 nucleotide sequence: TGTGCCAGCAGCACTCGGGGGGGGTCGGGGATTCAGCCCCAGCATTTT. It yields the protein CASSTRGGSGIQPQHF. Full variable domain (remainder filled in from reference TRBV5-8 and TRBJ1-5): EAGVTQSPTHLIKTRGQQATLRCSPISGHTSVYWYQQALGLGLQFLLWYDEGEERNRGNFPPRFSGRQFPNYSSELNVNALELEDSALYLCASSTRGGSGIQPQHFGDGTRLSIL.

The CDR3 sequence: CAISDYSGGYNEQFF. CDR3 in DNA: TGTGCCATCAGTGACTATAGCGGGGGGTACAATGAGCAGTTCTTC. This chain connects TRBV10-3 to TRBJ2-1; 10 positions match TRBD2. V was clipped by 3 bases and J by 4 bases; unmatched bases: 3. The CDR3 covers 15 residues. Germline V gene sequence: CDR1 ENHRY, CDR2 SYGVKD.

J is TRBJ2-2 and V is TRBV29-1; 11 bases align to TRBD2. The germline CDR1 and CDR2 sequences are SQVTM and ANQGSEA. This CDR3 contains 14 residues. The J segment lost 10 bases and the V segment lost 5 bases, leaving 9 bases of the junction unmatched. The chain's CDR3 is CSVILAGGPEELFF. The DNA for the CDR3 is TGCAGCGTTATTCTAGCGGGGGGCCCCGAGGAGCTGTTTTTT.

The rearrangement joins TRBV2 to TRBJ2-1, with D uncertain. Trimming cost V 6 bases and J 12 bases, with 15 bases left between them. The germline gives CDR1 SNHLY, CDR2 FYNNEI. CDR3 size: 12 residues. The CDR3 region has the DNA TGTGCCAGCAGGTCGGCCTTGAGAGGGCAGTTCTTC. Residues: CASRSALRGQFF.

The chain is built from TRBV13 and TRBJ1-3; TRBD1 agrees at 9 bases. Germline-derived CDR1 and CDR2 are PRHDT and FYEKMQ (reference sequence). With V trimmed by 6 bases and J by 4 bases, 13 bases remained unmatched. The CDR3 totals 17 residues. CDR3 nucleotides: TGTGCCAGCAGTCGGACAGGGGCCCTTCATGAGGGAAACACCATATATTTT. Protein: CASSRTGALHEGNTIYF.

The chain carries TRBV6-5 and TRBJ1-1; D remains unclear. Germline V lookup: CDR1 MNHEY, CDR2 SVGAGI. The length of the CDR3 is 14 residues. V lost 6 bases to trimming and J lost 1 base, with 12 bases between them. The CDR3 DNA follows: TGTGCCAGCAGGAGCGGTGCAGGGAACACTGAAGCTTTCTTT. Translated, it gives CASRSGAGNTEAFF.

This rearrangement joins TRBV3-1 (or the pseudogene TRBV3-2) to TRBJ2-1, with a weak D call TRBD1 (5 bases). The germline V and J ends were trimmed by 0 bases and 9 bases, with 12 bases remaining between them. From germline, CDR1 is LGHDT and CDR2 YNNKEL (reference sequence). This CDR3 spans 14 amino acids. Here the CDR3 DNA reads TGTGCCAGCAGCCAAGAAGGGGTAGATCCTGAGCAGTTCTTC. The encoded protein is CASSQEGVDPEQFF.

In this sample, this clone turned up a few times. The chain carries TRBV9 and TRBJ2-1; D is perhaps TRBD2 (5 bases). In germline, CDR1 is SGDLS, CDR2 YYNGEE. CDR3 length equals 19 residues. V gave up 3 bases and J gave up 0 bases, with 22 bases separating them. The CDR3 region is CASSALAQGGLPSYNEQFF. CDR3 bases: TGTGCCAGCAGCGCCCTGGCACAAGGAGGACTCCCCTCCTACAATGAGCAGTTCTTC.

This chain joins TRBV18 and TRBJ2-5; TRBD2 matches 8 bases. With V trimmed by 3 bases and J by 4 bases, 4 bases remained unmatched. This CDR3 contains 14 residues. The germline V gene has CDR1 KGHSH and CDR2 LQKENI. The CDR3 region has the DNA TGTGCCAGCTCACCGGTCGCGGGGGGAGAGACCCAGTACTTC. It yields the protein CASSPVAGGETQYF.

CDR3 in DNA: TGTGCCAGCAGCCAACCCCTGGGGGGACAGGGAAGCTCCTATAATTCACCCCTCCACTTT. Protein sequence: CASSQPLGGQGSSYNSPLHF. The chain couples TRBV4-2 to TRBJ1-6; 9 nucleotides match TRBD1. This CDR3 has 20 amino acids. V lost 2 bases and J lost 0; bases outside the gene matches: 11. Germline loops: CDR1 LGHNA, CDR2 YNFKEQ.

The chain carries TRBV11-3 and TRBJ2-3; possible D gene TRBD2, 6 bases. From germline, CDR1 is SGHNT and CDR2 YENEEA. V was shortened by 1 base and J by 6 bases, with 14 bases between the two germline ends. The CDR3 is 15 residues long. CDR3 region: CASSLAAGGIDTQYF. Here the CDR3 DNA reads TGTGCCAGCAGCTTAGCTGCCGGGGGTATTGATACGCAGTATTTT.

The chain is built from TRBV6-6 and TRBJ2-6; 9 nucleotides line up with TRBD2. The CDR3 runs 19 residues. The ends lost 5 bases at V and 0 bases at J; junction bases unmatched: 11. From germline, CDR1 is MNHNY and CDR2 SVGAGI (reference sequence). CDR3 in amino acids: CASSPRWSGGSSGANVLTF. The CDR3 DNA sequence: TGTGCCAGCAGTCCCCGGTGGAGCGGGGGGTCCTCTGGGGCCAACGTCCTGACTTTC.

This chain joins TRBV3-1 (or the pseudogene TRBV3-2) and TRBJ2-5; D gene unclear. This CDR3 spans 12 amino acids. From germline, CDR1 is LGHDT and CDR2 YNNKEL (reference sequence). V lost 4 bases and J 5 bases, leaving 8 bases between the germline ends. CDR3 DNA sequence: TGTGCCAGCAGCCGAACAGAGGAGACCCAGTACTTC. It yields the protein CASSRTEETQYF.

V usage is TRBV6-6 and J usage is TRBJ2-3; D is perhaps TRBD2 (5 bases). The germline V gene has CDR1 MNHNY and CDR2 SVGAGI (reference sequence). The V end lost 8 bases, the J end lost 3 bases, and 12 bases lay between the germline ends. The CDR3 runs 13 residues. The CDR3 DNA reads as TGTGCCAGCTCCTCCACGGGGACAGATACGCAGTATTTT. Encoded protein: CASSSTGTDTQYF.

The chain couples TRBV3-1 (or the pseudogene TRBV3-2) to TRBJ2-3, with 8 bases matching TRBD2. Trimming cost V 5 bases and J 1 base; bases outside gene matches: 2. The CDR3 extends over 14 amino acids. CDR1 is LGHDT and CDR2 is YNNKEL in the germline V gene (reference sequence). As DNA, the CDR3 is TGTGCCAGCAGCAAAGCGGGGGGCACAGATACGCAGTATTTT. Encoded protein: CASSKAGGTDTQYF.

This chain links TRBV29-1 with TRBJ2-5, with 14 bases fitting TRBD2. V trimming: 8 bases; J trimming: 5 bases; junction bases outside the gene matches: 7. The CDR3 is 14 residues long. Germline V lookup: CDR1 SQVTM, CDR2 ANQGSEA. In nucleotides, the CDR3 is TGCAGCTCGACCGGGACTAGCGGGGGTGAGACCCAGTACTTC. Its translation is CSSTGTSGGETQYF.

The CDR3 loop reads CASSLNTGAKSRLFF. DNA of the CDR3: TGTGCCAGCAGTTTAAATACAGGGGCGAAATCGAGACTGTTTTTT. V is TRBV28 and J is TRBJ1-4; TRBD1 matches at 7 bases. This CDR3 comprises 15 residues. The germline V gene has CDR1 MDHEN and CDR2 SYDVKM. The trim removed 2 bases at V and 13 bases at J, leaving 13 bases unmatched.